Listed here are 15 T cell receptor beta chains from one sample, sequenced in a study of cytomegalovirus exposure and HLA in healthy donors. The PCR was carried out with 60 Vbeta primers and 13 Jbeta primers. Some clones are missing from TCRdb's copy, which holds only in-frame ones; the method was immunoSEQ multiplex PCR. This table holds about 94,000 clones, about four fifths found once. Sequencing was done on a sample of PBMCs. These receptors were obtained from a woman aged 40 to 50 in good health and CMV-seronegative.

CDR3 loop: CASSPGRSRGGTDTQYF. The CDR3 nucleotides read TGCGCCAGCAGCCCAGGCCGTAGCAGGGGTGGCACAGATACGCAGTATTTT. The chain employs TRBV4-3 and TRBJ2-3; D possibly corresponds to TRBD1 (6 bases). V dropped 4 bases and J dropped 1 base, with 18 bases sitting between them. Germline assignment: CDR1 LGHNA and CDR2 YSLEER. There are 17 residues in the CDR3.

The V and J genes are TRBV5-4 and TRBJ2-1, with D tentatively TRBD1 (6 bases). The V and J ends lost 4 bases and 4 bases respectively, with 15 bases between them. Germline CDR1 is SGHNT and CDR2 is YYREEE (reference sequence). The CDR3 sequence is 15 residues long. This CDR3 reads CASSPTGPTYNEQFF. The CDR3 DNA follows: TGTGCCAGCAGCCCGACAGGTCCCACTTACAATGAGCAGTTCTTC.

The J gene is TRBJ1-2, the V gene TRBV30; a possible D gene is TRBD1 (5 bases). This CDR3 region has 13 residues. Germline lookup yields CDR1 GTSNPN and CDR2 SVGIG (reference sequence). Deletions cut 3 bases from V and 7 bases from J, with 15 bases between. The CDR3 DNA follows: TGTGCCTGGAGACAGGTGATCGGTCTTGGCTACACCTTC. Translation: CAWRQVIGLGYTF.

The rearrangement links TRBV19 to TRBJ1-5; the D gene is possibly TRBD1 (5 bases). Germline V gene data show CDR1 as LNHDA and CDR2 as SQIVND (reference sequence). The CDR3 is 16 amino acids. Trimming cost V 5 bases and J 6 bases, with 20 bases left between them. The CDR3 loop reads CASSLLGQGKLQPQHF. CDR3 bases: TGTGCCAGTAGTCTGCTGGGGCAGGGTAAACTTCAGCCCCAGCATTTT. Using reference TRBV19 and TRBJ1-5 for the parts outside the CDR3, the full variable domain is DGGITQSPKYLFRKEGQNVTLSCEQNLNHDAMYWYRQDPGQGLRLIYYSQIVNDFQKGDIAEGYSVSREKKESFPLTVTSAQKNPTAFYLCASSLLGQGKLQPQHFGDGTRLSIL.

This clone was seen only a few times. This chain uses TRBV5-1 with TRBJ2-5, with TRBD1 matching 9 bases. CDR1 and CDR2 (germline): SGHRS, YFSETQ. The CDR3 runs to 12 residues. The CDR3 nucleotides read TGCGCTTCAGGACAGGGGCAAGAGACCCAGTACTTC. It yields the protein CASGQGQETQYF.

A single count supports this clone. This rearrangement joins TRBV7-9 to TRBJ1-4; D possibly corresponds to TRBD1 (6 bases). This CDR3 has 15 residues. Deletions cut 4 bases from V and 0 bases from J, with 9 bases between. Germline V gene lookup returns CDR1 SEHNR and CDR2 FQNEAQ (reference sequence). The CDR3 region has the DNA TGTGCCAGCAGCTCATGGACAGCAACTAATGAAAAACTGTTTTTT. As protein: CASSSWTATNEKLFF. Full variable domain (outside the CDR3, taken from reference TRBV7-9 and TRBJ1-4): DTGVSQNPRHKITKRGQNVTFRCDPISEHNRLYWYRQTLGQGPEFLTYFQNEAQLEKSRLLSDRFSAERPKGSFSTLEIQRTEQGDSAMYLCASSSWTATNEKLFFGSGTQLSVL.

This clone was found a few times. This same CDR3 is encoded by further DNA sequences in the sample. This chain links TRBV30 with TRBJ1-1; D is ambiguous. V lost 3 bases and J lost 7, with 9 bases in between. This CDR3 has 11 amino acids. The germline V gene has CDR1 GTSNPN and CDR2 SVGIG (reference sequence). The CDR3 sequence is CAWSPTREAFF. The CDR3 DNA sequence: TGTGCCTGGAGCCCTACCCGTGAAGCTTTCTTT.

The chain recombines TRBV9 with TRBJ2-5, with 7 nucleotides matching TRBD1. CDR1 SGDLS and CDR2 YYNGEE come from the germline V gene. With 0 bases clipped from V and 2 bases from J, the junction kept 4 bases outside the gene matches. The CDR3 is 15 residues long. As DNA, the CDR3 is TGTGCCAGCAGCGTAGCGCCAGGGGGTCAAGAGACCCAGTACTTC. Encoded protein: CASSVAPGGQETQYF.

V usage is TRBV9 and J usage is TRBJ2-2; TRBD1 agrees at 7 bases. In germline, CDR1 is SGDLS, CDR2 YYNGEE. The V and J ends lost 6 bases and 4 bases, in that order; junction bases with no gene match: 3. This CDR3 comprises 13 residues. CDR3 in amino acids: CASTTGSTGELFF. Written as DNA, the CDR3 is TGTGCCAGCACGACAGGGTCCACCGGGGAGCTGTTTTTT.

The V and J genes are TRBV4-1 and TRBJ2-3; 10 bases map to TRBD2. This CDR3 is 15 amino acids long. Per the germline V gene, CDR1 is MGHRA and CDR2 is YSYEKL. Losses at the gene ends were 4 bases for V and 4 bases for J; bases not matched to a gene: 5. CDR3 DNA: TGCGCCAGCAGCCCCAGCGGGGGGGGTCCAGATACGCAGTATTTT. Amino acid sequence: CASSPSGGGPDTQYF.

The rearrangement joins TRBV4-2 to TRBJ2-5; tentative D call: TRBD2 (6 bases). The J call is doubtful: the DNA matches TRBJ2-7 better. The length of the CDR3 is 15 residues. Germline assignment: CDR1 LGHNA and CDR2 YNFKEQ. CDR3 protein: CASSKEWGGSYEQYF. The CDR3 DNA sequence: TGTGCCAGCAGCAAGGAGTGGGGAGGCTCCTACGAGCAGTACTTC.

This CDR3 is CASRPPGTAPPFNYGYTF. The CDR3 DNA sequence: TGTGCCAGCAGGCCTCCAGGGACAGCGCCCCCTTTTAACTATGGCTACACCTTC. The chain recombines TRBV28 with TRBJ1-2; TRBD1 agrees at 7 bases. The CDR3 runs to 18 residues. The V gene end was trimmed by 6 bases and the J gene end by 1 base; junction bases not matched to a gene: 17. Germline V CDR1 and CDR2: MDHEN, SYDVKM.

In its sample, this clone was seen once. This chain connects TRBV6-1 to TRBJ2-5; 9 nucleotides agree with TRBD2. The V and J ends lost 8 bases and 3 bases, in that order; junction bases with no gene match: 4. Germline V gene lookup returns CDR1 MNHNS and CDR2 SASEGT. The CDR3 totals 13 residues. The CDR3 DNA sequence: TGTGCCAGCCGGGGACTAGCCGAAGAGACCCAGTACTTC. Its protein product is CASRGLAEETQYF.

This chain connects TRBV4-1 to TRBJ1-1, with TRBD1 identical over 8 bases. V shed 3 bases and J 2 bases; nucleotides not matched to a gene: 11. From germline, CDR1 is MGHRA and CDR2 YSYEKL. This CDR3 is 17 amino acids long. The CDR3 region has the DNA TGCGCCAGCAGCCACGTTACAGGGACAGGAAAAAACACTGAAGCTTTCTTT. It encodes CASSHVTGTGKNTEAFF.

The chain has TRBV5-1 and TRBJ1-1, with 7 nucleotides matching TRBD1. V was clipped by 5 bases and J by 6 bases; unmatched bases: 7. The CDR3 runs 13 residues. Per germline, CDR1 SGHRS and CDR2 YFSETQ. The CDR3 DNA reads as TGCGCCAGCAGAATTGGACAGGTTGCTGAAGCTTTCTTT. This sequence encodes CASRIGQVAEAFF.